Below, 27 T cell receptor beta chains from the same sample are listed, as sequenced in a study of early stage breast cancer tumors. Data came from immunoSEQ multiplex PCR; TCRdb stores just in-frame clones and leaves some out. In the table there are around 78,000 clones, around 85% of which are singletons. The sequenced material came from blood. These receptors all stem from a person between 55 and 69 years old with breast cancer.

This clone was counted between two and nine times. The chain is built from TRBV9 and TRBJ1-1; no definite D call. The germline V gene has CDR1 SGDLS and CDR2 YYNGEE. The germline V and J ends were trimmed by 0 bases and 0 bases, with 0 bases remaining between them. This CDR3 spans 12 amino acids. CDR3 nucleotide sequence: TGTGCCAGCAGCGTAGTGAACACTGAAGCTTTCTTT. This translates into CASSVVNTEAFF.

V usage is TRBV7-2 and J usage is TRBJ1-1; no firm D call. The germline CDR1 and CDR2 sequences are SGHTA and FQGNSA. The V end lost 5 bases, the J end lost 1 base, and 8 bases lay between the germline ends. The CDR3 contains 13 residues. CDR3 sequence reads: CASSLQRNTEAFF. For the CDR3, the DNA is TGTGCCAGCAGCCTTCAGAGGAACACTGAAGCTTTCTTT.

The chain recombines TRBV14 with TRBJ2-4; 7 bases match TRBD2. The CDR3 totals 17 residues. Losses at the gene ends were 4 bases for V and 2 bases for J; bases not matched to a gene: 11. The germline V gene has CDR1 SGHDN and CDR2 FVKESK. CDR3 sequence (DNA): TGTGCCAGCAGCCGACTAGTGGGGGGGGTAACCAAAAACATTCAGTACTTC. It codes for CASSRLVGGVTKNIQYF.

This chain connects TRBV6-1 to TRBJ2-7; D gene unclear. The germline V gene encodes CDR1 MNHNS and CDR2 SASEGT. The CDR3 contains 12 residues. With 8 bases removed from V and 3 bases from J, the gap between germline ends came to 11 bases. The CDR3 is CASGDWGYEQYF. Here the CDR3 DNA reads TGTGCCAGCGGAGACTGGGGCTACGAGCAGTACTTC.

J is TRBJ1-2 and V is TRBV11-2; no definite D call. The CDR3 covers 15 residues. Germline V gene data show CDR1 as SGHAT and CDR2 as FQNNGV. Trimming removed 5 bases from V and 4 bases from J, with 17 bases in between. CDR3 in DNA: TGTGCCAGCAGCCGCGACCTCCATTCCTTCTATGGCTACACCTTC. The encoded protein is CASSRDLHSFYGYTF.

This clone has only a few counts. This chain joins TRBV10-3 and TRBJ2-1, with 10 bases identical to TRBD2. Germline loops: CDR1 ENHRY, CDR2 SYGVKD. Trimming removed 6 bases from V and 9 bases from J; junction bases left unmatched: 17. The CDR3 runs to 17 residues. The CDR3 reads CAIRETGASGSGGEQFF. For the CDR3, the DNA is TGTGCCATCAGGGAAACCGGGGCTAGCGGGAGTGGAGGTGAGCAGTTCTTC.

The gene calls are TRBV9 and TRBJ2-2; 10 positions match TRBD2. V lost 7 bases and J lost 1; bases outside the gene matches: 1. The CDR3 totals 14 residues. Per germline, CDR1 SGDLS and CDR2 YYNGEE. The CDR3 reads CASRLAGNTGELFF. In DNA form, the CDR3 reads TGTGCCAGCCGACTAGCGGGGAACACCGGGGAGCTGTTTTTT.

This clone was seen only a few times. The chain employs TRBV10-3 and TRBJ1-2; weak D call: TRBD1 (5 bases). Trimming left V 10 bases short and J 4 bases short, with 16 bases between. The germline gives CDR1 ENHRY, CDR2 SYGVKD. The CDR3 length is 13 residues. The CDR3 bases are TGTGCCAGCGGGGCAGGAAGTGGCTATGGCTACACCTTC. It specifies CASGAGSGYGYTF.

CDR3 protein: CASRRESGEQFF. DNA for the CDR3: TGTGCCAGCAGGCGGGAGTCAGGGGAGCAGTTCTTC. The rearrangement uses TRBV7-9 and TRBJ2-1; 7 nucleotides align to TRBD2. The CDR3 has 12 residues. Germline trimming cut 6 bases from V and 10 bases from J; bases unmatched to any gene: 6. Germline V gene sequence: CDR1 SEHNR, CDR2 FQNEAQ (reference sequence).

The gene calls are TRBV30 and TRBJ2-7; no firm D call. The CDR3 spans 15 residues. Between the trimmed V and J ends, which lost 1 base and 2 bases, there was a span of 15 bases. CDR1 is GTSNPN and CDR2 is SVGIG in the germline V gene (reference sequence). The CDR3 loop is CAWSEPRINPYEQYF. The CDR3 coding sequence is TGTGCCTGGAGTGAACCCCGGATTAATCCCTACGAGCAGTACTTC.

This clone was found a few times. The chain has TRBV11-3 and TRBJ1-6; D is uncertain. The CDR3 runs 13 residues. V lost 2 bases, J lost 7 bases, and 6 bases lay in between. The germline V gene encodes CDR1 SGHNT and CDR2 YENEEA. The CDR3 reads CASSLTGNSPLHF. The CDR3 nucleotides are TGTGCCAGCAGCTTAACGGGCAATTCACCCCTCCACTTT.

The chain couples TRBV5-1 to TRBJ2-1; 11 bases align to TRBD2. Germline V CDR1 and CDR2: SGHRS, YFSETQ. V lost 4 bases, J lost 3 bases, and 6 bases stayed unmatched. This CDR3 contains 16 residues. In nucleotides, the CDR3 is TGCGCCAGCAGCCTTTATAGCGGGGGGGACTACAATGAGCAGTTCTTC. It translates to CASSLYSGGDYNEQFF.

V gene TRBV10-2 combines with J gene TRBJ1-2; the D gene is possibly TRBD1 (6 bases). Trimming shortened V by 4 bases and J by 4 bases, and 13 bases separated the two germline ends. CDR3 length equals 14 residues. Germline V gives CDR1 WSHSY, CDR2 SAAADI. The CDR3 DNA reads as TGCGCCAGCAGTGTAACAGGGATACTCTATGGCTACACCTTC. This translates into CASSVTGILYGYTF.

V is TRBV6-6 and J is TRBJ1-1; D is undetermined. This CDR3 is built from 13 residues. V was pared by 5 bases and J by 1 base, with 8 bases between. Germline V gene lookup returns CDR1 MNHNY and CDR2 SVGAGI (reference sequence). CDR3 residues: CASSGRGNTEAFF. DNA of the CDR3: TGTGCCAGCAGTGGGCGGGGGAACACTGAAGCTTTCTTT.

The J gene is TRBJ2-7, the V gene TRBV14; 7 nucleotides agree with TRBD1. The CDR3 consists of 14 residues. Germline assignment: CDR1 SGHDN and CDR2 FVKESK. The junction had 10 bases not matched to a gene; V was cut back by 2 bases and J by 9 bases. The CDR3 coding sequence is TGTGCCAGCAGCCAAAACTTCGGGACAGTAGGGCAGTACTTC. It yields the protein CASSQNFGTVGQYF.

CDR3 protein: CATSRDRGELFF. CDR3 bases: TGTGCCACCAGCAGAGATAGAGGGGAGCTGTTTTTT. The chain has TRBV15 and TRBJ2-2; no reliable D call. CDR1 is LNHNV, CDR2 YYDKDF, per germline (reference sequence). This CDR3 is built from 12 residues. The V and J ends lost 0 bases and 8 bases respectively, with 4 bases between them.

This chain joins TRBV7-6 and TRBJ2-5, with D perhaps TRBD1 (5 bases). Germline lookup yields CDR1 SGHVS and CDR2 FNYEAQ. Trimming stripped 1 base from V and 5 bases from J, with 20 bases between. The CDR3 totals 17 residues. The CDR3 reads CASSLGGAGPSLETQYF. CDR3 sequence (DNA): TGTGCCAGCAGCTTAGGTGGGGCAGGACCCTCCCTGGAGACCCAGTACTTC.

The chain carries TRBV5-5 and TRBJ1-2; D gene ambiguous. V lost 0 bases to trimming and J lost 14 bases, with 20 bases between them. The germline CDR1 and CDR2 sequences are SGHKS and YYEKEE (reference sequence). This CDR3 contains 14 residues. In nucleotides, the CDR3 is TGTGCCAGCAGCTTGGTGGGTGCCGTCTATGGCAGGACCTTC. This codes for CASSLVGAVYGRTF.

This clone has just a few counts. The CDR3 region has the DNA TGTGCCAGCACGGAACAGGGGATCTATGGCTACACCTTC. Protein: CASTEQGIYGYTF. The chain couples TRBV28 to TRBJ1-2; 7 nucleotides align to TRBD1. The germline CDR1 and CDR2 sequences are MDHEN and SYDVKM. The CDR3 loop spans 13 amino acids. With V trimmed by 7 bases and J by 4 bases, 6 bases remained unmatched.

The chain has TRBV4-1 and TRBJ2-1; 11 positions agree with TRBD2. J was trimmed by 5 bases and V by 8 bases; bases with no gene match: 8. The CDR3 spans 15 residues. Germline CDR1 and CDR2: MGHRA and YSYEKL. The CDR3 spells CASAGRGLADNEQFF. CDR3 bases: TGCGCCAGCGCGGGGCGGGGACTAGCGGACAATGAGCAGTTCTTC.

This clone was counted a few times. The chain employs TRBV5-1 and TRBJ2-1; D is unresolved. Trimming took 0 bases from V and 3 from J, leaving 7 bases between them. The CDR3 runs to 14 residues. Germline assignment: CDR1 SGHRS and CDR2 YFSETQ. DNA for the CDR3: TGCGCCAGCAGCTTGGCCCCCAACTACAATGAGCAGTTCTTC. It specifies CASSLAPNYNEQFF.

The V gene is TRBV4-3, the J gene TRBJ2-1; D may be TRBD2 (6 bases). This CDR3 has 15 amino acids. With 4 bases removed from V and 10 bases from J, the gap between germline ends came to 20 bases. Germline CDR1 and CDR2: LGHNA and YSLEER. CDR3 amino acids: CASSPGLAKGGEQFF. CDR3 nucleotide sequence: TGCGCCAGCAGCCCTGGGCTAGCGAAAGGAGGCGAGCAGTTCTTC.

The chain combines TRBV9 with TRBJ1-1; D is perhaps TRBD1 (5 bases). Trimming shortened V by 0 bases and J by 1 base, and 7 bases separated the two germline ends. This CDR3 contains 14 residues. Germline CDR1 SGDLS, CDR2 YYNGEE. In DNA, the CDR3 is TGTGCCAGCAGCGTAGGCGGGGCGAACACTGAAGCTTTCTTT. Its translation: CASSVGGANTEAFF.

In its sample, this clone was seen once. The V and J genes are TRBV5-1 and TRBJ1-1, with D unclear. Trimming left V 3 bases short and J 7 bases short, with 10 bases between. The CDR3 loop spans 12 amino acids. Germline V CDR1 and CDR2: SGHRS, YFSETQ. Here the CDR3 reads CASSWPEGEAFF. Here the CDR3 DNA reads TGCGCCAGCAGCTGGCCGGAGGGTGAAGCTTTCTTT.

V usage is TRBV27 and J usage is TRBJ2-7; a possible D gene is TRBD1 (6 bases). Germline V CDR1 and CDR2: MNHEY, SMNVEV (reference sequence). The CDR3 is 13 amino acids. Between the trimmed V and J ends, which lost 6 bases and 3 bases, there was a span of 12 bases. CDR3 loop: CASRKTGGYEQYF. DNA of the CDR3: TGTGCCAGCAGGAAGACAGGTGGCTACGAGCAGTACTTC.

This chain connects TRBV5-1 to TRBJ1-1, with 12 bases fitting TRBD1. This CDR3 has 14 residues. After removal of 4 bases from V and 7 bases from J, the junction contained 5 bases not matched to a gene. CDR1 and CDR2 from the germline V gene are SGHRS and YFSETQ. CDR3 loop: CASSMGQGANEAFF. The CDR3 region has the DNA TGCGCCAGCAGCATGGGACAGGGGGCTAATGAAGCTTTCTTT.

This rearrangement joins TRBV10-2 to TRBJ2-5, with TRBD2 matching 12 bases. CDR3 length equals 16 residues. V lost 3 bases and J lost 1; bases outside the gene matches: 3. The germline CDR1 and CDR2 sequences are WSHSY and SAAADI. The CDR3 reads CASSELAGGSQETQYF. The DNA for the CDR3 is TGCGCCAGCAGTGAACTAGCGGGGGGCTCCCAAGAGACCCAGTACTTC.